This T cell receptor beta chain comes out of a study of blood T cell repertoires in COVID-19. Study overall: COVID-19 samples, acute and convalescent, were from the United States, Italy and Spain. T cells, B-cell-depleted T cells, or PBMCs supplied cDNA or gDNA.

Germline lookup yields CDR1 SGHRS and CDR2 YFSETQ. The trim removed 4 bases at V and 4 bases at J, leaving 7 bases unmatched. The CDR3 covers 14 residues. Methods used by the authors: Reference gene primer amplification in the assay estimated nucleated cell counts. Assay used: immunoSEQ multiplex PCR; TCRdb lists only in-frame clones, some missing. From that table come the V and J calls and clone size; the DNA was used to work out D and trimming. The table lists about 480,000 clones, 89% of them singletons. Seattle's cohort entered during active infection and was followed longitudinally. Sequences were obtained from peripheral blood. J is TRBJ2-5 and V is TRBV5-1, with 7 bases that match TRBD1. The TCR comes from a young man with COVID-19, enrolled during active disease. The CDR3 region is CASSTDRESETQYF. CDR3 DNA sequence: TGCGCCAGCAGCACCGACAGGGAATCAGAGACCCAGTACTTC. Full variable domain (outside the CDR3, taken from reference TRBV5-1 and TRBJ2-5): KAGVTQTPRYLIKTRGQQVTLSCSPISGHRSVSWYQQTPGQGLQFLFEYFSETQRNKGNFPGRFSGRQFSNSRSEMNVSTLELGDSALYLCASSTDRESETQYFGPGTRLLVL.